The next 7 T cell receptor beta chains were all read from a single sample in a study of blood T cells in healthy people across ages. The use of a sample-barcoded 5' primer and a J-beta primer mix characterized a second PCR of roughly 7 to 11 cycles. TCRdb used MiXCR to reprocess the 5' RACE reads, holding one entry per CDR3 protein. The profile shows approximately 670,000 distinct CDR3 sequences, approximately 40% of them singletons. Source material: blood. These receptors all come from an elderly man in good health.

In this sample, this clonotype turned up a few times. CDR3 loop: CASSPTSGTGYNEQFF. CDR3 bases: TGTGCCAGCAGCCCGACATCCGGGACAGGGTACAATGAGCAGTTCTTC. The chain carries TRBV9 and TRBJ2-1; TRBD1 matches at 9 bases. Germline V gives CDR1 SGDLS, CDR2 YYNGEE. The CDR3 covers 16 residues. Trimming cost V 4 bases and J 4 bases; bases outside gene matches: 9.

This clonotype was counted only a few times. The V and J genes are TRBV7-2 and TRBJ1-5; D call uncertain. The CDR3 has 15 amino acids. Per germline, CDR1 SGHTA and CDR2 FQGNSA. V gave up 0 bases and J gave up 1 base, with 7 bases separating them. CDR3 nucleotides: TGTGCCAGCAGCTTAGCGCTTTCCAGCAATCAGCCCCAGCATTTT. It encodes CASSLALSSNQPQHF. The variable domain in full, completed from reference TRBV7-2 and TRBJ1-5, reads GAGVSQSPSNKVTEKGKDVELRCDPISGHTALYWYRQSLGQGLEFLIYFQGNSAPDKSGLPSDRFSAERTGGSVSTLTIQRTQQEDSAVYLCASSLALSSNQPQHFGDGTRLSIL.

This clonotype was counted at least ten times. This chain connects TRBV20-1 to TRBJ2-7; 8 bases agree with TRBD1. CDR1 and CDR2 from the germline V gene are DFQATT and SNEGSKA (reference sequence). V shed 0 bases, J shed 7 bases, and the junction held 5 bases outside the gene matches. CDR3 length: 13 residues. The CDR3 sequence: CSARDGTGLEQYF. CDR3 DNA: TGCAGTGCTAGAGACGGGACAGGTCTAGAGCAGTACTTC.

The chain joins TRBV6-5 to TRBJ2-7; no reliable D call. The V gene's germline CDR1 is MNHEY and CDR2 SVGAGI. The CDR3 consists of 15 residues. Trimming pared 4 bases from V and 2 bases from J, leaving 15 bases between. CDR3 sequence (DNA): TGTGCCAGCAGTTCCCGTGTGGGCGGACCCTACGAGCAGTACTTC. It translates to CASSSRVGGPYEQYF.

The rearrangement joins TRBV12-5 to TRBJ2-3, with unresolved D. Trimming cost V 2 bases and J 3 bases, with 0 bases left between them. Germline CDR1 LGHNT, CDR2 FRNRAP. The CDR3 is 11 residues long. The CDR3: CASGLTDTQYF. The CDR3 nucleotides read TGTGCTAGTGGTTTGACAGATACGCAGTATTTT.

This clonotype has more than one count but fewer than ten. The chain carries TRBV4-2 and TRBJ1-1; D uncertain. The CDR3 totals 13 residues. Per germline, CDR1 LGHNA and CDR2 YNFKEQ. V was pared by 0 bases and J by 7 bases, with 9 bases between. For the CDR3, the DNA is TGTGCCAGCAGCCAAGATCGAGCGGGTGAAGCTTTCTTT. It is translated as CASSQDRAGEAFF.

The V call is TRBV7-2, the J call TRBJ2-7, with a tentative D call TRBD1 (6 bases). Trimming cost V 4 bases and J 0 bases, with 10 bases left between them. This CDR3 is 14 amino acids long. Germline V gives CDR1 SGHTA, CDR2 FQGNSA. CDR3 DNA sequence: TGTGCCAGCAGCTGGACAGAGGTCTCCTACGAGCAGTACTTC. It is translated as CASSWTEVSYEQYF.